Shown below are 9 T cell receptor beta chains from a single sample sequenced in a study of blood T cell repertoires in COVID-19. The repertoire was sequenced with immunoSEQ multiplex PCR; TCRdb's copy has only in-frame clones and lacks some. The sample lists roughly 140,000 clones, about 80% occurring once. The sequenced sample consisted of peripheral blood. The receptor source for this set is a man aged 65 to 85 who had recovered from COVID-19.

In this sample, this clone turned up once. At the DNA level, this CDR3 is encoded by other sequences in the same sample as well. This chain connects TRBV19 to TRBJ2-1; 10 bases are a match to TRBD2. Unmatched junction bases numbered 1, after V lost 3 bases and J lost 2 bases. The CDR3 has 15 residues. Germline V gives CDR1 LNHDA, CDR2 SQIVND (reference sequence). The CDR3 nucleotides are TGTGCCAGTAGTATTACTAGCGGGACCTACAATGAGCAGTTCTTC. Translation: CASSITSGTYNEQFF. Full variable domain (remainder filled in from reference TRBV19 and TRBJ2-1): DGGITQSPKYLFRKEGQNVTLSCEQNLNHDAMYWYRQDPGQGLRLIYYSQIVNDFQKGDIAEGYSVSREKKESFPLTVTSAQKNPTAFYLCASSITSGTYNEQFFGPGTRLTVL.

This clone was observed once. CDR3 bases: TGTGCCAGCAGCAGGGACAGAGTACTGTTTTTT. This codes for CASSRDRVLFF. The chain links TRBV28 to TRBJ1-4; 7 nucleotides line up with TRBD1. Germline V gene data show CDR1 as MDHEN and CDR2 as SYDVKM. V lost 6 bases, J lost 13 bases, and 5 bases stayed unmatched. The CDR3 contains 11 residues.

The CDR3 protein is CAWSPPSYNEQFF. For the CDR3, the DNA is TGTGCCTGGAGCCCCCCGTCCTACAATGAGCAGTTCTTC. The chain is built from TRBV30 and TRBJ2-1, with unresolved D. CDR3 length: 13 amino acids. The V and J ends lost 3 bases and 1 base respectively, with 7 bases between them. Germline CDR1 reads GTSNPN; CDR2 reads SVGIG (reference sequence).

This chain links TRBV5-1 with TRBJ2-7, with 8 bases identical to TRBD1. The junction had 6 bases not matched to a gene; V was cut back by 4 bases and J by 6 bases. Germline V gene sequence: CDR1 SGHRS, CDR2 YFSETQ. The CDR3 is made up of 13 amino acids. The CDR3 here is CASSETGVGEQYF. CDR3 in DNA: TGCGCCAGCAGCGAGACAGGGGTGGGCGAGCAGTACTTC.

This clone appeared a few times. The J gene is TRBJ2-1, the V gene TRBV7-9; TRBD2 agrees at 9 bases. Germline values: CDR1 SEHNR, CDR2 FQNEAQ (reference sequence). The trim removed 2 bases at V and 6 bases at J, leaving 2 bases unmatched. The CDR3 has 14 residues. The CDR3, as DNA: TGTGCCAGCAGCTTACCGACTAGCGGCAATGAGCAGTTCTTC. Translated: CASSLPTSGNEQFF.

CDR3 bases: TGTGCCAGTAGGCAGGGGAATGAAAAACTGTTTTTT. This translates into CASRQGNEKLFF. The rearrangement joins TRBV19 to TRBJ1-4, with D maybe TRBD1 (6 bases). The CDR3 has 12 amino acids. Trimming stripped 6 bases from V and 5 bases from J, with 7 bases between. CDR1 and CDR2 (germline): LNHDA, SQIVND (reference sequence).

The table lists this clone with a count of one. DNA for the CDR3: TGTGCCAGCGGCAGGACAGGCAATCAGCCCCAGCATTTT. This translates into CASGRTGNQPQHF. V and J are TRBV27 and TRBJ1-5, with D possibly TRBD1 on 6 matching bases. V was cut by 8 bases and J by 2 bases, with 10 bases left in between. Looked up from germline, CDR1 is MNHEY and CDR2 is SMNVEV (reference sequence). The CDR3 covers 13 residues.

The V gene is TRBV30, the J gene TRBJ2-1, with 9 bases aligning to TRBD2. V lost 0 bases to trimming and J lost 3 bases; unmatched junction nucleotides: 3. The germline V gene has CDR1 GTSNPN and CDR2 SVGIG (reference sequence). The length of the CDR3 is 15 residues. The CDR3 nucleotides read TGTGCCTGGAGTGTAAGACTAGCGGACTACAATGAGCAGTTCTTC. Protein product: CAWSVRLADYNEQFF.

The CDR3 coding sequence is TGTGCCAGCAGCCCCCTGGCTGGCTATGGCTACACCTTC. It specifies CASSPLAGYGYTF. This chain links TRBV13 with TRBJ1-2; D uncertain. V gave up 5 bases and J gave up 4 bases, with 11 bases separating them. Germline-derived CDR1 and CDR2 are PRHDT and FYEKMQ (reference sequence). This CDR3 has 13 residues.